These 27 T cell receptor beta chains were all obtained from the same sample, sequenced in a study of blood T cell repertoires in COVID-19. Clones were sequenced by immunoSEQ multiplex PCR, and TCRdb holds only the in-frame ones, with some missing. Of roughly 46,000 clones in the sample, around 86% were seen once. The sample taken for sequencing was peripheral blood. All receptors come from a human donor in a cohort sampled during active COVID-19.

The chain has TRBV5-1 and TRBJ2-3, with D hard to call. CDR3 length equals 14 residues. V was trimmed by 0 bases and J by 5 bases, leaving 10 bases between them. In germline, CDR1 is SGHRS, CDR2 YFSETQ. CDR3 region: CASSLETSRDTQYF. The CDR3 DNA reads TGCGCCAGCAGCTTGGAGACTTCAAGAGATACGCAGTATTTT.

This clone was seen once. The chain combines TRBV27 with TRBJ2-1; tentatively, D is TRBD2 (5 bases). Germline CDR1 and CDR2: MNHEY and SMNVEV (reference sequence). The CDR3 runs 14 residues. With 7 bases removed from V and 3 bases from J, the gap between germline ends came to 13 bases. The CDR3 spells CASKEPGNYNEQFF. The CDR3 nucleotides are TGTGCCAGCAAGGAACCGGGGAACTACAATGAGCAGTTCTTC.

The chain carries TRBV7-2 and TRBJ1-1, with TRBD1 identical over 8 bases. The CDR3 has 13 residues. Germline CDR1 is SGHTA and CDR2 is FQGNSA. Trimming cost V 6 bases and J 4 bases; bases outside gene matches: 4. The CDR3 bases are TGTGCCAGCAGATTCACAGGGGGCACTGAAGCTTTCTTT. It codes for CASRFTGGTEAFF.

The chain carries TRBV19 and TRBJ2-4; TRBD1 is a possible D gene (6 bases). Germline values: CDR1 LNHDA, CDR2 SQIVND (reference sequence). Trimming left V 5 bases short and J 7 bases short, with 15 bases between. This CDR3 is 14 amino acids long. The CDR3 bases are TGTGCCAGTAGTCCGGACAGTTTTAGGAACATTCAGTACTTC. Protein product: CASSPDSFRNIQYF.

This chain uses TRBV6-1 with TRBJ2-7, with D possibly TRBD2 on 5 matching bases. The V and J ends lost 1 base and 4 bases respectively, with 14 bases between them. Per germline, CDR1 MNHNS and CDR2 SASEGT. The CDR3 contains 15 residues. The CDR3 loop is CASSEGVSVSYEQYF. The CDR3 DNA is TGTGCCAGCAGTGAAGGGGTTAGCGTCAGTTACGAGCAGTACTTC.

The chain links TRBV7-2 to TRBJ2-5; TRBD2 is a possible D gene (6 bases). The V and J ends lost 5 bases and 3 bases respectively, with 16 bases between them. This CDR3 is built from 15 residues. Germline CDR1 is SGHTA and CDR2 is FQGNSA. CDR3 residues: CASSPAGGEEETQYF. The CDR3 nucleotides are TGTGCCAGCAGCCCCGCGGGCGGGGAAGAAGAGACCCAGTACTTC. Looking up the rest from reference TRBV7-2 and TRBJ2-5 gives the full variable domain: GAGVSQSPSNKVTEKGKDVELRCDPISGHTALYWYRQSLGQGLEFLIYFQGNSAPDKSGLPSDRFSAERTGGSVSTLTIQRTQQEDSAVYLCASSPAGGEEETQYFGPGTRLLVL.

This chain uses TRBV4-1 with TRBJ2-7, with D possibly matching TRBD1 (6 bases). The CDR3 has 15 residues. V was trimmed by 1 base and J by 3 bases, leaving 13 bases between them. Germline assignment: CDR1 MGHRA and CDR2 YSYEKL. Written as DNA, the CDR3 is TGCGCCAGCAGCCAAGGGACAGACAGCCGCTACGAGCAGTACTTC. Translating gives CASSQGTDSRYEQYF.

This clone appeared once. The rearrangement uses TRBV11-2 and TRBJ2-7, with a tentative D call TRBD1 (5 bases). The V gene's germline CDR1 is SGHAT and CDR2 FQNNGV. The germline V and J ends were trimmed by 4 bases and 0 bases, with 10 bases remaining between them. This CDR3 is 14 amino acids long. Here the CDR3 DNA reads TGTGCCAGCAGCTCACCGACAGTCTCCTACGAGCAGTACTTC. Its protein product is CASSSPTVSYEQYF. Looking up the rest from reference TRBV11-2 and TRBJ2-7 gives the full variable domain: EAGVAQSPRYKIIEKRQSVAFWCNPISGHATLYWYQQILGQGPKLLIQFQNNGVVDDSQLPKDRFSAERLKGVDSTLKIQPAKLEDSAVYLCASSSPTVSYEQYFGPGTRLTVT.

The chain carries TRBV30 and TRBJ2-7; 7 bases fit TRBD1. The length of the CDR3 is 12 residues. V shed 3 bases and J 9 bases; nucleotides not matched to a gene: 8. Germline CDR1 reads GTSNPN; CDR2 reads SVGIG (reference sequence). CDR3 DNA: TGTGCCTGGAGAGCCGAGGGGGCGGGGCAGTACTTC. It encodes CAWRAEGAGQYF.

This clone appeared a single time. The chain employs TRBV30 and TRBJ2-2, with TRBD2 identical over 9 bases. The CDR3 has 15 amino acids. From germline, CDR1 is GTSNPN and CDR2 SVGIG (reference sequence). The junction had 4 bases not matched to a gene; V was cut back by 0 bases and J by 5 bases. Here the CDR3 DNA reads TGTGCCTGGAGTGTACAGCTAGCGGGAACCGGGGAGCTGTTTTTT. Translating it yields CAWSVQLAGTGELFF.

The chain joins TRBV28 to TRBJ1-2; maybe TRBD1 (5 bases). This CDR3 contains 12 residues. The V gene lost 7 bases and the J gene lost 4 bases, with 10 bases spanning the gap. The germline CDR1 and CDR2 sequences are MDHEN and SYDVKM. CDR3 DNA sequence: TGTGCCAGCAAGGACACGTCCTATGGCTACACCTTC. This codes for CASKDTSYGYTF.

The chain has TRBV5-5 and TRBJ1-5; D is ambiguous. V was pared by 0 bases and J by 5 bases, with 15 bases between. The CDR3 sequence is 16 residues long. Germline CDR1 reads SGHKS; CDR2 reads YYEKEE (reference sequence). The CDR3, as DNA: TGTGCCAGCAGCTTGGAGATGTCGGCCGGGTATCAGCCCCAGCATTTT. It yields the protein CASSLEMSAGYQPQHF.

This sequence joins TRBV13 and TRBJ1-1; D gene ambiguous. Germline loops: CDR1 PRHDT, CDR2 FYEKMQ (reference sequence). Trimming pared 3 bases from V and 1 base from J, leaving 9 bases between. This CDR3 has 14 residues. As DNA, the CDR3 is TGTGCCAGCAGCTTCCGGGGAGGGAACACTGAAGCTTTCTTT. Protein sequence: CASSFRGGNTEAFF.

V and J are TRBV7-9 and TRBJ2-7; D gene uncertain. V dropped 1 base and J dropped 6 bases, with 10 bases sitting between them. This CDR3 contains 13 residues. Germline V gene lookup returns CDR1 SEHNR and CDR2 FQNEAQ (reference sequence). The CDR3 protein is CASSLVPWAEQYF. Written as DNA, the CDR3 is TGTGCCAGCAGCTTAGTTCCCTGGGCCGAGCAGTACTTC.

J is TRBJ2-7 and V is TRBV6-2 or TRBV6-3; 8 bases line up with TRBD1. The CDR3 contains 15 residues. The V gene end was trimmed by 5 bases and the J gene end by 0 bases; junction bases not matched to a gene: 6. Germline CDR1 MNHEY, CDR2 SVGEGT. The CDR3 sequence is CASSDPDRVSYEQYF. The DNA for the CDR3 is TGTGCCAGCAGTGACCCGGACAGGGTCTCCTACGAGCAGTACTTC.

The chain employs TRBV11-2 and TRBJ1-2, with 7 bases that match TRBD1. Germline loops: CDR1 SGHAT, CDR2 FQNNGV. The length of the CDR3 is 17 residues. V dropped 5 bases and J dropped 0; count of bases not matched to a gene: 12. CDR3 amino acids: CASSPLGRDRANYGYTF. The DNA for the CDR3 is TGTGCCAGCAGCCCCTTAGGCCGGGACAGAGCTAACTATGGCTACACCTTC.

In this sample, this clone turned up a few times. This chain joins TRBV5-1 and TRBJ1-4; 7 bases are shared with TRBD1. The germline V gene encodes CDR1 SGHRS and CDR2 YFSETQ. The trim removed 6 bases at V and 0 bases at J, leaving 5 bases unmatched. There are 15 residues in the CDR3. CDR3 amino acids: CASKTGLSTNEKLFF. CDR3 DNA sequence: TGCGCCAGCAAGACAGGGCTTTCAACTAATGAAAAACTGTTTTTT. The full variable domain, its missing parts supplied by reference TRBV5-1 and TRBJ1-4, is KAGVTQTPRYLIKTRGQQVTLSCSPISGHRSVSWYQQTPGQGLQFLFEYFSETQRNKGNFPGRFSGRQFSNSRSEMNVSTLELGDSALYLCASKTGLSTNEKLFFGSGTQLSVL.

This chain uses TRBV2 with TRBJ1-1; TRBD1 is a possible D gene (5 bases). The CDR3 has 15 amino acids. V lost 8 bases and J lost 1, with 17 bases in between. CDR1 is SNHLY, CDR2 FYNNEI, per germline. The CDR3 bases are TGTGCCAGCCTAATAGTGGGAGGGGAGAACACTGAAGCTTTCTTT. This codes for CASLIVGGENTEAFF.

J is TRBJ1-6 and V is TRBV11-2, with TRBD1 identical over 9 bases. The J segment lost 7 bases and the V segment lost 3 bases, leaving 4 bases of the junction unmatched. This CDR3 spans 15 amino acids. Germline values: CDR1 SGHAT, CDR2 FQNNGV. CDR3 in amino acids: CASSFGQGWNSPLHF. The CDR3 DNA reads as TGTGCCAGCAGCTTCGGACAGGGGTGGAATTCACCCCTCCACTTT.

This rearrangement joins TRBV7-9 to TRBJ2-7; 7 nucleotides agree with TRBD2. The CDR3 length is 16 residues. Germline assignment: CDR1 SEHNR and CDR2 FQNEAQ (reference sequence). V shed 5 bases, J shed 2 bases, and the junction held 12 bases outside the gene matches. In DNA form, the CDR3 reads TGTGCCAGCAGCCCCATAGAGAGGGAGGGGCCCTACGAGCAGTACTTC. Its translation: CASSPIEREGPYEQYF.

This chain uses TRBV5-1 with TRBJ1-5, with TRBD1 matching 7 bases. Germline loops: CDR1 SGHRS, CDR2 YFSETQ. V trimming: 4 bases; J trimming: 6 bases; junction bases outside the gene matches: 4. The CDR3 is made up of 13 amino acids. The chain's CDR3 is CASSPTGIQPQHF. In DNA form, the CDR3 reads TGCGCCAGCAGCCCGACAGGGATTCAGCCCCAGCATTTT.

The rearrangement uses TRBV7-8 and TRBJ2-1, with D maybe TRBD1 (5 bases). The germline V gene encodes CDR1 SGHVS and CDR2 FQNEAQ. The CDR3 consists of 16 residues. V was shortened by 3 bases and J by 0 bases, with 12 bases between the two germline ends. CDR3 loop: CASSFSGLSSYNEQFF. The CDR3 DNA reads TGTGCCAGCAGCTTTTCAGGGTTGAGCTCCTACAATGAGCAGTTCTTC.

This clone was detected once. The rearrangement uses TRBV6-4 and TRBJ2-7, with a tentative D call TRBD1 (6 bases). CDR3 length: 15 amino acids. V gave up 6 bases and J gave up 4 bases, with 19 bases separating them. Per the germline V gene, CDR1 is MRHNA and CDR2 is SNTAGT. The CDR3 protein is CASRGPWTALYEQYF. CDR3 DNA: TGTGCCAGCAGGGGCCCATGGACAGCCTTATACGAGCAGTACTTC.

The chain links TRBV7-8 to TRBJ1-2; D unclear. The germline V gene encodes CDR1 SGHVS and CDR2 FQNEAQ. V dropped 1 base and J dropped 0 bases, with 15 bases sitting between them. The CDR3 totals 17 residues. CDR3 loop: CASSLGEKVPANYGYTF. In DNA form, the CDR3 reads TGTGCCAGCAGCTTAGGGGAGAAGGTGCCGGCTAACTATGGCTACACCTTC. Full variable domain (missing parts from reference TRBV7-8 and TRBJ1-2): GAGVSQSPRYKVAKRGQDVALRCDPISGHVSLFWYQQALGQGPEFLTYFQNEAQLDKSGLPSDRFFAERPEGSVSTLKIQRTQQEDSAVYLCASSLGEKVPANYGYTFGSGTRLTVV.

The rearrangement uses TRBV7-3 and TRBJ2-1, with 11 positions matching TRBD2. The CDR3 extends over 15 amino acids. Germline CDR1 SGHTA, CDR2 FQGTGA. V was pared by 0 bases and J by 6 bases, with 1 base of the junction left unmatched. The CDR3 DNA is TGTGCCAGCAGCTTAACGGGACTAGCGGCCAATGAGCAGTTCTTC. It translates to CASSLTGLAANEQFF.

This rearrangement joins TRBV5-6 to TRBJ1-1; D possibly corresponds to TRBD1 (5 bases). Germline CDR1 and CDR2: SGHDT and YYEEEE. The CDR3 sequence is 14 residues long. V was pared by 5 bases and J by 2 bases, with 13 bases between. CDR3 in DNA: TGTGCCAGCAGTTCCGATACAGGTAACACTGAAGCTTTCTTT. It specifies CASSSDTGNTEAFF. The full variable domain, completed using reference TRBV5-6 and TRBJ1-1, is DAGVTQSPTHLIKTRGQQVTLRCSPKSGHDTVSWYQQALGQGPQFIFQYYEEEERQRGNFPDRFSGHQFPNYSSELNVNALLLGDSALYLCASSSDTGNTEAFFGQGTRLTVV.

V is TRBV19 and J is TRBJ1-1; no definite D call. The V gene lost 5 bases and the J gene lost 0 bases, with 10 bases spanning the gap. Germline CDR1 and CDR2: LNHDA and SQIVND (reference sequence). The CDR3 is 14 amino acids. CDR3 residues: CASSPLGMNTEAFF. In DNA, the CDR3 is TGTGCCAGTAGTCCACTCGGGATGAACACTGAAGCTTTCTTT.